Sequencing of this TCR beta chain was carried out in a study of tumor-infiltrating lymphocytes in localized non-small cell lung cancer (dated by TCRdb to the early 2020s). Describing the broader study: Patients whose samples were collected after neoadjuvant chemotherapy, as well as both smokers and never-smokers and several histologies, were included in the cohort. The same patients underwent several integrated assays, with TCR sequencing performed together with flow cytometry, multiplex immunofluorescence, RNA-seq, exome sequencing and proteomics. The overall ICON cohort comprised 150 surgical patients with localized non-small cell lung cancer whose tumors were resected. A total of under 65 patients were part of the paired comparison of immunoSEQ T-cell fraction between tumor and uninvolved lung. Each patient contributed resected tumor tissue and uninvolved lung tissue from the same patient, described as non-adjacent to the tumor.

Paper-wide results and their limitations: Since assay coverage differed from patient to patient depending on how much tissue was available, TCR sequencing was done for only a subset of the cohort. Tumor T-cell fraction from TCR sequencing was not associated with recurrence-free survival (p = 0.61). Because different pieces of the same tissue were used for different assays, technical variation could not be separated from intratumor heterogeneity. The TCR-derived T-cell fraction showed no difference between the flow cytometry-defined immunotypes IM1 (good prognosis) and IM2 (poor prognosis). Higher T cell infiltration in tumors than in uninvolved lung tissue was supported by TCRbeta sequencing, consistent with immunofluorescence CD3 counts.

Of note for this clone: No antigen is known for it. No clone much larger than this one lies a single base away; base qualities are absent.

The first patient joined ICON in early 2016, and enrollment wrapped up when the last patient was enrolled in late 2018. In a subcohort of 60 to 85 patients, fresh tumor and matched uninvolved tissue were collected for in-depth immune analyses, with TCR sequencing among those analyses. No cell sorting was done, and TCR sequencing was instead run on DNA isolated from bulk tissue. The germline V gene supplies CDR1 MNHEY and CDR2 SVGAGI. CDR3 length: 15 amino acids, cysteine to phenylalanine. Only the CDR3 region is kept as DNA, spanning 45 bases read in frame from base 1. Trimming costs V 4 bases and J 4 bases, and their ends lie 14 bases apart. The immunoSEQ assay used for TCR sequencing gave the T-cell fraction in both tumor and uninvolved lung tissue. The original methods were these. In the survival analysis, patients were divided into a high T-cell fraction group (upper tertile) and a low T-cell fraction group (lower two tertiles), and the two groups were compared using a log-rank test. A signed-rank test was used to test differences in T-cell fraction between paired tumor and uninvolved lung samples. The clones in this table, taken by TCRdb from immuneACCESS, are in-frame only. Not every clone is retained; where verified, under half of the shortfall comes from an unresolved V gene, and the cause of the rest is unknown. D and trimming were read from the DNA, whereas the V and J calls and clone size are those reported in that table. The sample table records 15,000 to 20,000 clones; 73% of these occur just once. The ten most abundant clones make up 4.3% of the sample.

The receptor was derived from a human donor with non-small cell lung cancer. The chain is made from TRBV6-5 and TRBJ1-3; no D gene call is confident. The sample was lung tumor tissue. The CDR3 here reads CASSSDLKGGNTIYF. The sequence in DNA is TGTGCCAGCAGTTCAGACCTGAAGGGAGGAAACACCATATATTTT.